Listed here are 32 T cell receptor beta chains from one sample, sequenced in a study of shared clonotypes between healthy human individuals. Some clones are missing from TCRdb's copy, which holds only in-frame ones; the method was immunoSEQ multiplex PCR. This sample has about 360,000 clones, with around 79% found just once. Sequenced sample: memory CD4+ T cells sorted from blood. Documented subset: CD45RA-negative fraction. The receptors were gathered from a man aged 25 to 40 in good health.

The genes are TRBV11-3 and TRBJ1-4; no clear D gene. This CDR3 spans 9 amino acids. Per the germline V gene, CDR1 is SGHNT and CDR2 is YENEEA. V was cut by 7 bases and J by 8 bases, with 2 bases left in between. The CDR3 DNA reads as TGTGCCAGCATAGAAAAACTGTTTTTT. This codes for CASIEKLFF.

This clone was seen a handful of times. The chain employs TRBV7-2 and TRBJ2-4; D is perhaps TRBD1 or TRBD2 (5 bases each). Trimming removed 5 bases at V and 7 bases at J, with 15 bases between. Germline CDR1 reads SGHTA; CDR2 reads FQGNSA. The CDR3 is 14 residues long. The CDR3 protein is CASSPEPGTNIQYF. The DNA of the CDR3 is TGTGCCAGCAGCCCCGAACCCGGGACCAACATTCAGTACTTC.

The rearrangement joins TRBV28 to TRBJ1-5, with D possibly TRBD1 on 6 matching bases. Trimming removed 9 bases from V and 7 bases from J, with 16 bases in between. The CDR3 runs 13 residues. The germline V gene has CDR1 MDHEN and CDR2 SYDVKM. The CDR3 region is CASGQGLWQPQHF. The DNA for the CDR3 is TGTGCCAGTGGGCAGGGGCTATGGCAGCCCCAGCATTTT.

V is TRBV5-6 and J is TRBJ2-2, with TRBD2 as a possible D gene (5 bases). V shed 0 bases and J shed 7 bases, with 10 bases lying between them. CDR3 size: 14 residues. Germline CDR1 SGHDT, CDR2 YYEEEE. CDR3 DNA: TGTGCCAGCAGCTTGGACGGGATCCACGGGGAGCTGTTTTTT. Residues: CASSLDGIHGELFF.

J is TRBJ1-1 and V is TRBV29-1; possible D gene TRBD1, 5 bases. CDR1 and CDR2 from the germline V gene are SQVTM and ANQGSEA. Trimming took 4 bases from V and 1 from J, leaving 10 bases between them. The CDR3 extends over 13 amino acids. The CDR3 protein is CSVAEGTNTEAFF. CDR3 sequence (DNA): TGCAGCGTTGCAGAGGGGACGAACACTGAAGCTTTCTTT.

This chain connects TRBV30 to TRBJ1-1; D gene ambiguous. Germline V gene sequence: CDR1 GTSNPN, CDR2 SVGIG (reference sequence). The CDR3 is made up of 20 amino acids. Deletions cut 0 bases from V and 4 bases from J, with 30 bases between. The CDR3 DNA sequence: TGTGCCTGGAGTGTCGGAAGGGTTGTAAATGGAATCAAGTTGGGCACTGAAGCTTTCTTT. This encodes CAWSVGRVVNGIKLGTEAFF.

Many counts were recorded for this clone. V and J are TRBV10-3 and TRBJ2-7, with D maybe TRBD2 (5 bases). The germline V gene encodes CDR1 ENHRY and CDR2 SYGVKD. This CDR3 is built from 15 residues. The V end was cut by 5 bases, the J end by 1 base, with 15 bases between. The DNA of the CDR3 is TGTGCCATCAGTTTCCCCACTGGCGGGTCCTACGAGCAGTACTTC. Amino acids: CAISFPTGGSYEQYF.

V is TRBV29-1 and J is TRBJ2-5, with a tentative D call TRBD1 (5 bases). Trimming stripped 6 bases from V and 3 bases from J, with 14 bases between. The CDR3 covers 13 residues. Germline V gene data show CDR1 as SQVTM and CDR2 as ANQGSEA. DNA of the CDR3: TGCAGCGTAGATAGACAGTACGAAGAGACCCAGTACTTC. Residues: CSVDRQYEETQYF. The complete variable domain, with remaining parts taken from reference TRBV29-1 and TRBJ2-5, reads SAVISQKPSRDICQRGTSLTIQCQVDSQVTMMFWYRQQPGQSLTLIATANQGSEATYESGFVIDKFPISRPNLTFSTLTVSNMSPEDSSIYLCSVDRQYEETQYFGPGTRLLVL.

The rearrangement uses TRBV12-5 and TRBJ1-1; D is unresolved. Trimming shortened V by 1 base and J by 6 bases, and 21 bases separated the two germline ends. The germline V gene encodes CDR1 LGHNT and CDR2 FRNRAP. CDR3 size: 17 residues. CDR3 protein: CASGLEPNFGVGSEAFF. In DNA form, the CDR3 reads TGTGCTAGTGGTTTGGAACCGAACTTCGGGGTGGGCTCTGAAGCTTTCTTT.

The CDR3 here is CASSQEPVPASGEYNEQFF. DNA of the CDR3: TGCGCCAGCAGCCAAGAACCAGTACCAGCTTCAGGGGAATACAATGAGCAGTTCTTC. The chain has TRBV4-3 and TRBJ2-1, with D perhaps TRBD1 (6 bases). V lost 0 bases and J lost 4, with 22 bases in between. CDR1 is LGHNA and CDR2 is YSLEER in the germline V gene. This CDR3 is 19 amino acids long.

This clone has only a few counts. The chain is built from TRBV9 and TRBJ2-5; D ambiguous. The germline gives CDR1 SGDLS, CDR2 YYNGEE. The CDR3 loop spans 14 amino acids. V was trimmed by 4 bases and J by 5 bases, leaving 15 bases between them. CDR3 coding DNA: TGTGCCAGCAGCCCTACCTTCGTTGGGGAGACCCAGTACTTC. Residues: CASSPTFVGETQYF.

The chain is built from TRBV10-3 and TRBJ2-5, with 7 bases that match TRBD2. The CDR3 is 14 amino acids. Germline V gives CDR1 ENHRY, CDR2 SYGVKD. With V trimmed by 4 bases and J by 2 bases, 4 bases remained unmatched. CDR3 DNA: TGTGCCATCAGTGTGGCTAGCGGACAAGAGACCCAGTACTTC. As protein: CAISVASGQETQYF.

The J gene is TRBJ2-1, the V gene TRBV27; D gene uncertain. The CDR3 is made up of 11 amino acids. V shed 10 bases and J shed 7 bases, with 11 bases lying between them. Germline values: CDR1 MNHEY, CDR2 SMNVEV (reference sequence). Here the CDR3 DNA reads TGTGCCACCAGAGGTATTAATGAGCAGTTCTTC. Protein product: CATRGINEQFF.

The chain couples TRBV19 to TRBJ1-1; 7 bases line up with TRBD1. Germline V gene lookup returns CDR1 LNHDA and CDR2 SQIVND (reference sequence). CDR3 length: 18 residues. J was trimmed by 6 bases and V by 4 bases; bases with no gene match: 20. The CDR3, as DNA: TGTGCCAGTAGTACCCAACCTAATCGACAGGGTTGGAAGTCTGAAGCTTTCTTT. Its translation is CASSTQPNRQGWKSEAFF.

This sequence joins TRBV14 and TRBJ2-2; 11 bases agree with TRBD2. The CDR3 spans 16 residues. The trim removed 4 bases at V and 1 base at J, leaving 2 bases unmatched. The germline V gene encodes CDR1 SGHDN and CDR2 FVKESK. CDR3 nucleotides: TGTGCCAGCAGCCCTAGCGGGAGGTTGAACACCGGGGAGCTGTTTTTT. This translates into CASSPSGRLNTGELFF.

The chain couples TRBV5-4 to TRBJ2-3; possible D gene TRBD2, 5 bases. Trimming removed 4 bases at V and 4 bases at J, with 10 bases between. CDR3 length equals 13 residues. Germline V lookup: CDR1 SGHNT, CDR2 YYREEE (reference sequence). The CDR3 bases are TGTGCCAGCAGCCGGGATGGGCCAGATACGCAGTATTTT. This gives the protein CASSRDGPDTQYF. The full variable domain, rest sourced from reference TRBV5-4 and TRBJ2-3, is ETGVTQSPTHLIKTRGQQVTLRCSSQSGHNTVSWYQQALGQGPQFIFQYYREEENGRGNFPPRFSGLQFPNYSSELNVNALELDDSALYLCASSRDGPDTQYFGPGTRLTVL.

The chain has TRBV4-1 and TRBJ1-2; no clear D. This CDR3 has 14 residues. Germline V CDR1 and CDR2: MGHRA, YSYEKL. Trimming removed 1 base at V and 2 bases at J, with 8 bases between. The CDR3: CASSQGRPNYGYTF. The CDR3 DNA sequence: TGCGCCAGCAGCCAAGGGCGGCCCAACTATGGCTACACCTTC.

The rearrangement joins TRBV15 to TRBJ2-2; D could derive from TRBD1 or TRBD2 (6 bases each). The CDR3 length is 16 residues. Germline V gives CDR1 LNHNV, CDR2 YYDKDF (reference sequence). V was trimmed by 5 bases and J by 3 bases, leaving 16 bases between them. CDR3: CATSVMGGWDTGELFF. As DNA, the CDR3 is TGTGCCACCAGCGTAATGGGGGGCTGGGACACCGGGGAGCTGTTTTTT.

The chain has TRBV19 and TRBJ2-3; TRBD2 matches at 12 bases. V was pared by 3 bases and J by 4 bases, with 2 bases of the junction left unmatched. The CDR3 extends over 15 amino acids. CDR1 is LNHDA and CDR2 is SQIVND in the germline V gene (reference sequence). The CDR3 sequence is CASSMLAGGPDTQYF. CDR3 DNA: TGTGCCAGTAGTATGCTAGCGGGAGGGCCAGATACGCAGTATTTT.

The CDR3 sequence is CASSQDRRDTQYF. The DNA of the CDR3 is TGTGCCAGCAGCCAAGATAGAAGGGATACGCAGTATTTT. This rearrangement joins TRBV4-2 to TRBJ2-3; D is ambiguous. Germline V lookup: CDR1 LGHNA, CDR2 YNFKEQ. V lost 0 bases and J lost 6, with 7 bases in between. This CDR3 contains 13 residues.

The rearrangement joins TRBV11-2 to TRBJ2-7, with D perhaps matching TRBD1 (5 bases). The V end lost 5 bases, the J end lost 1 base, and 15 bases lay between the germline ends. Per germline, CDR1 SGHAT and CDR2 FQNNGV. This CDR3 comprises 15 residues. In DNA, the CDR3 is TGTGCCAGCAGCCCTCCAGGGTTTCTATCCTACGAGCAGTACTTC. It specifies CASSPPGFLSYEQYF. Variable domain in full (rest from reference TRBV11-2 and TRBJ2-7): EAGVAQSPRYKIIEKRQSVAFWCNPISGHATLYWYQQILGQGPKLLIQFQNNGVVDDSQLPKDRFSAERLKGVDSTLKIQPAKLEDSAVYLCASSPPGFLSYEQYFGPGTRLTVT.

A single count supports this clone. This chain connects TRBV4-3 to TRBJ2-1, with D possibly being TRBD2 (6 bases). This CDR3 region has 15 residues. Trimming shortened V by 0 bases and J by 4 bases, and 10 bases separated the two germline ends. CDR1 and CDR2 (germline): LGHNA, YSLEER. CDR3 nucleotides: TGCGCCAGCAGCCAAGATTTTGGGGGGTACAATGAGCAGTTCTTC. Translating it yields CASSQDFGGYNEQFF.

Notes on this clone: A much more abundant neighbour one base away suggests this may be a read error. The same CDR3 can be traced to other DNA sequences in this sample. The CDR3 region has the DNA TGTGCCAGCAGTTACGCGCCGGGTGCCGGGGAGTTGTTTTTT. This gives the protein CASSYAPGAGELFF. J is TRBJ2-2 and V is TRBV6-5; D perhaps matches TRBD2 (5 bases). The CDR3 sequence is 14 residues long. Germline CDR1 MNHEY, CDR2 SVGAGI.

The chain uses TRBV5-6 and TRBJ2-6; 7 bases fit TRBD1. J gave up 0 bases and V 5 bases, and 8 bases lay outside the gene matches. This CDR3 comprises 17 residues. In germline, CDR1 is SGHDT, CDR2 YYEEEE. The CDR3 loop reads CASRVTGKDSGANVLTF. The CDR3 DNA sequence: TGTGCCAGCAGGGTGACAGGGAAGGACTCTGGGGCCAACGTCCTGACTTTC. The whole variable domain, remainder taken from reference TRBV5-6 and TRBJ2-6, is DAGVTQSPTHLIKTRGQQVTLRCSPKSGHDTVSWYQQALGQGPQFIFQYYEEEERQRGNFPDRFSGHQFPNYSSELNVNALLLGDSALYLCASRVTGKDSGANVLTFGAGSRLTVL.

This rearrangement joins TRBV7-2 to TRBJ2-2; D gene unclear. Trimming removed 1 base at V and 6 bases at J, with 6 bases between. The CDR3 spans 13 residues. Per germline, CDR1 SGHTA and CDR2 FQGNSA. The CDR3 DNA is TGTGCCAGCAGCTTAGATCCCGCCGGGGAGCTGTTTTTT. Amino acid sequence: CASSLDPAGELFF.

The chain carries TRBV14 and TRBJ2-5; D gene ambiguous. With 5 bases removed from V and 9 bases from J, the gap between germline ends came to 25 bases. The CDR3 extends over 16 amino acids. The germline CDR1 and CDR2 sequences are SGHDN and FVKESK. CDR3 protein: CASSRLDLGSKRPQYF. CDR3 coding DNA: TGTGCCAGCAGCAGGCTGGATTTGGGCTCCAAGAGACCCCAGTACTTC. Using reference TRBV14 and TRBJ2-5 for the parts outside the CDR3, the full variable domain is EAGVTQFPSHSVIEKGQTVTLRCDPISGHDNLYWYRRVMGKEIKFLLHFVKESKQDESGMPNNRFLAERTGGTYSTLKVQPAELEDSGVYFCASSRLDLGSKRPQYFGPGTRLLVL.

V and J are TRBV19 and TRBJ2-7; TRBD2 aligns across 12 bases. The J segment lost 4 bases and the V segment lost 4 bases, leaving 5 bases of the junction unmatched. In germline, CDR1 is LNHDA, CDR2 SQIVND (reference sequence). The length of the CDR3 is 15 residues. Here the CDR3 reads CASSTTLAGGYEQYF. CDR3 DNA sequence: TGTGCCAGTAGTACTACTCTAGCGGGAGGGTACGAGCAGTACTTC. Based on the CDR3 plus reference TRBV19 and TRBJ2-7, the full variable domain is DGGITQSPKYLFRKEGQNVTLSCEQNLNHDAMYWYRQDPGQGLRLIYYSQIVNDFQKGDIAEGYSVSREKKESFPLTVTSAQKNPTAFYLCASSTTLAGGYEQYFGPGTRLTVT.

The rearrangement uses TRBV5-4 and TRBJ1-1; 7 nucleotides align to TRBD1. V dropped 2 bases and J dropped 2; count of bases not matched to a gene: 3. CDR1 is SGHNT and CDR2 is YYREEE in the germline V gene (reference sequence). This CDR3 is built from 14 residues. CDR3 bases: TGTGCCAGCAGCTTCGGACAGGCCAACACTGAAGCTTTCTTT. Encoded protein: CASSFGQANTEAFF.

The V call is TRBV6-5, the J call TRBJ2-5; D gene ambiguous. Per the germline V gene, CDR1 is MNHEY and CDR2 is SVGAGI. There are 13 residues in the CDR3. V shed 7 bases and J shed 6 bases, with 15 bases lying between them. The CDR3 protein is CASTRSSPKTQYF. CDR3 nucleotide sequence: TGTGCCAGCACTAGGTCCAGTCCGAAGACCCAGTACTTC.

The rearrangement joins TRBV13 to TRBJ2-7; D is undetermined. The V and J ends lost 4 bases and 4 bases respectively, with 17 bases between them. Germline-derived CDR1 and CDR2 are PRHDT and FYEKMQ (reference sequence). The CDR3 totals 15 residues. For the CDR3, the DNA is TGTGCCAGCAGCTCGGTAGAGGTACACGGATACGAGCAGTACTTC. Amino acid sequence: CASSSVEVHGYEQYF.

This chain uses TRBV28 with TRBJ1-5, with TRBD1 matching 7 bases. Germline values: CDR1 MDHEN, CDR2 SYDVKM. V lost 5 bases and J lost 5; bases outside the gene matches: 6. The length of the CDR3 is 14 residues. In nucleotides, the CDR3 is TGTGCCAGCAGTCCCGTCAGGGGGGATCAGCCCCAGCATTTT. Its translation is CASSPVRGDQPQHF.

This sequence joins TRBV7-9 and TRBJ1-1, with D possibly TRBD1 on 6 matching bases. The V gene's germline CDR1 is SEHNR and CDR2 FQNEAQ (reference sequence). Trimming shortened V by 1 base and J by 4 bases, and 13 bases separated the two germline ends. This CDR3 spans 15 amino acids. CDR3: CASSLVRGATTEAFF. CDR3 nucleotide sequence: TGTGCCAGCAGCTTAGTACGGGGGGCGACCACTGAAGCTTTCTTT.